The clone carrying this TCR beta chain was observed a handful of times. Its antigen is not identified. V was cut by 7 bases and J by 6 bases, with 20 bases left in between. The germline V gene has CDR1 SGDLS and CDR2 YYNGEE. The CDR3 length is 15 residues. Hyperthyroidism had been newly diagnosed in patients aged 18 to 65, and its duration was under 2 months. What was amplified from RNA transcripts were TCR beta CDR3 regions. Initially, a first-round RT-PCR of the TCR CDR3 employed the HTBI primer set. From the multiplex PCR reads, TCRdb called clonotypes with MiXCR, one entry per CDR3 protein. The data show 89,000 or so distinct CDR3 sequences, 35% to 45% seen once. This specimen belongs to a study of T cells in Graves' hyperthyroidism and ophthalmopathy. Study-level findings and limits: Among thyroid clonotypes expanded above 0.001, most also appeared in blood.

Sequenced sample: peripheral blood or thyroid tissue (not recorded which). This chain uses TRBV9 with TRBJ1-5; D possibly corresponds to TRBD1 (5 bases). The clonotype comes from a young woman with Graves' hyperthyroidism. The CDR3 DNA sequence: TGTGCCAGCTCACCACGGGCGGGGGACGGTCAGCCCCAGCATTTT. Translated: CASSPRAGDGQPQHF.